The 8 T cell receptor beta chains below were found in one sample sequenced in a study of molecular identifiers for immune sequencing clone quantification. TCRdb analysed the PCR reads with MiXCR anew, one entry per CDR3 protein. The profile covers 460,000 or so distinct CDR3 sequences, with over 20% appearing a single time and around 0.86% taken by the ten largest. The sample consisted of naive CD8+ T cells from blood, with Jurkat cell RNA spiked in. Subset reported: FACS-sorted CD8+CD4-CCR7+CD45RA+ naive T cells. Every receptor here comes from a human donor in good health. Some libraries in this study had Jurkat cell RNA spiked in.

This clonotype was found many times. This rearrangement joins TRBV23-1 to TRBJ2-5; 8 bases line up with TRBD1. TRBV23-1 is classed as an ORF, of uncertain function. Losses at the gene ends were 6 bases for V and 2 bases for J; bases not matched to a gene: 20. This CDR3 has 19 residues. CDR3 in DNA: TGCGCCAGCAGCCCGACGGGACAGGATCGATGCGACGTTCAAGAGACCCAGTACTTC. Its translation is CASSPTGQDRCDVQETQYF.

This clonotype occurred once. A read error is possible here, since a much larger clone lies one base away. The chain links TRBV5-3 to TRBJ1-4, with TRBD1 identical over 8 bases. TRBV5-3 belongs to the ORF category, with a function that is uncertain. This CDR3 region has 18 residues. CDR3 DNA: TGTGTCAGCAGCTTGGGGACAGGCGGATTTGCAACTAATGAAAAACTGTTTTTT. Its protein product is CVSSLGTGGFATNEKLFF.

This clonotype appeared a few times. The rearrangement links TRBV20-1 to TRBJ1-4; D is unclear. CDR1 is DFQATT, CDR2 SNEGSKA, per germline (reference sequence). The CDR3 sequence is 14 residues long. V gave up 5 bases and J gave up 3 bases, with 13 bases separating them. CDR3 nucleotides: TGCAGTGCTCCTGAGACGGAGGCTAATGAAAAACTGTTTTTT. It specifies CSAPETEANEKLFF.

This clonotype was recorded many times. This chain uses TRBV7-9 with TRBJ1-1; 8 bases agree with TRBD1. The germline V gene has CDR1 SEHNR and CDR2 FQNEAQ (reference sequence). Unmatched junction bases numbered 7, after V lost 5 bases and J lost 5 bases. This CDR3 contains 14 residues. CDR3 sequence: CASSGRQGLTEAFF. The CDR3 bases are TGTGCCAGCAGCGGCAGACAGGGGTTAACTGAAGCTTTCTTT.

The rearrangement uses TRBV4-1 and TRBJ1-1; weak D call: TRBD1 (5 bases). CDR1 is MGHRA, CDR2 YSYEKL, per germline. Trimming took 4 bases from V and 4 from J, leaving 7 bases between them. The CDR3 is 12 residues long. The CDR3 is CASSRQSTEAFF. The CDR3 DNA reads TGCGCCAGCAGCCGACAGTCCACTGAAGCTTTCTTT.

A few counts support this clonotype. The chain employs TRBV19 and TRBJ1-1; possible D gene TRBD1, 5 bases. CDR3 length equals 13 residues. The V gene's germline CDR1 is LNHDA and CDR2 SQIVND (reference sequence). Trimming cost V 7 bases and J 2 bases, with 11 bases left between them. CDR3 in amino acids: CASNKGSNTEAFF. The CDR3 DNA is TGTGCCAGTAATAAGGGGTCTAACACTGAAGCTTTCTTT.

In this sample, this clonotype turned up a few times. This chain connects TRBV2 to TRBJ2-5; a possible D gene is TRBD1 (5 bases). The ends were cut back, 3 bases at V and 5 bases at J, with 19 bases in the middle. Germline lookup yields CDR1 SNHLY and CDR2 FYNNEI. The CDR3 spans 16 residues. The CDR3 DNA reads TGTGCCAGCAGTGATATTCTAATAGGGGTGCGTGAGACCCAGTACTTC. It codes for CASSDILIGVRETQYF.

Concerning this clonotype itself: No conserved phenylalanine or tryptophan ends this CDR3, so it is likely a read error. CDR3 coding DNA: TGTGCCAGCAGCTTGAGGGCTCAGGGGGGAGATCAGCCCCAGCATCTT. Translated: CASSLRAQGGDQPQHL. The V gene is TRBV5-4, the J gene TRBJ1-5; TRBD1 matches 7 bases. The germline gives CDR1 SGHNT, CDR2 YYREEE (reference sequence). The CDR3 extends over 16 amino acids. V trimming: 1 base; J trimming: 5 bases; junction bases outside the gene matches: 9.